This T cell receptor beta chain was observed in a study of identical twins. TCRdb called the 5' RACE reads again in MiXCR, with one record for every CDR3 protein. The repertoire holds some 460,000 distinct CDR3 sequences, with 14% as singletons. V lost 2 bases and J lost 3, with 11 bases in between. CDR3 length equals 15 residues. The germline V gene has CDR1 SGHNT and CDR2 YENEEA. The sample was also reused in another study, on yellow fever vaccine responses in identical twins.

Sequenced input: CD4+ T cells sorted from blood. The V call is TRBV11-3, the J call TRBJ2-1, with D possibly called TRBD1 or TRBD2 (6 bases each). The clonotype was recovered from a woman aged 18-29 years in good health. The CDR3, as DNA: TGTGCCAGCAGCTTAAGGGGGGACATCTACAATGAGCAGTTCTTC. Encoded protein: CASSLRGDIYNEQFF.